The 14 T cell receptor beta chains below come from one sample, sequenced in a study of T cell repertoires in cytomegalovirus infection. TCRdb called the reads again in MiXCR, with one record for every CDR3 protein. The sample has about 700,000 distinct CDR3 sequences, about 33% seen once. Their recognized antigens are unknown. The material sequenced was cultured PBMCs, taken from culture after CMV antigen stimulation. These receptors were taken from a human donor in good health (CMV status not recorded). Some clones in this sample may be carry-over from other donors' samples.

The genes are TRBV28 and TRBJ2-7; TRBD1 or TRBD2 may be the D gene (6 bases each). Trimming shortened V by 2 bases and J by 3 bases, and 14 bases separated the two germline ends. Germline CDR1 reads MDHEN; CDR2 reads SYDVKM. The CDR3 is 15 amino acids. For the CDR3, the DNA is TGTGCCAGCAGTTTACCGGGGGCGACCAACTACGAGCAGTACTTC. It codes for CASSLPGATNYEQYF.

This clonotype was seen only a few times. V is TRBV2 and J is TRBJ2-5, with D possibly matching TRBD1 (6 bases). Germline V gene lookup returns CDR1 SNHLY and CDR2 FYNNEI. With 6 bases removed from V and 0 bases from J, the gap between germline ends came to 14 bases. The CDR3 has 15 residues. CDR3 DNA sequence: TGTGCCAGCAGCCCCCGGTGGGGGCACCAAGAGACCCAGTACTTC. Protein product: CASSPRWGHQETQYF.

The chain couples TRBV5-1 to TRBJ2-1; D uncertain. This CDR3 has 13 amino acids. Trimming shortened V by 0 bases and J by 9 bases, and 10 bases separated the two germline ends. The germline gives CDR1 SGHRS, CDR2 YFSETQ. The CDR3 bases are TGCGCCAGCAGCTTGGCCCCTATGGGTGAGCAGTTCTTC. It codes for CASSLAPMGEQFF.

In DNA form, the CDR3 reads TGTGCCAGCAGTTTAGGAAGGGAAGGGGCCGATGAGCAGTTCTTC. Translating it yields CASSLGREGADEQFF. The rearrangement uses TRBV12-3 or TRBV12-4 and TRBJ2-1, with TRBD1 as a possible D gene (5 bases). CDR3 size: 15 residues. V lost 1 base and J lost 8, with 15 bases in between.

This CDR3 is CASSLMAGSHNEQFF. In nucleotides, the CDR3 is TGTGCCAGCAGCTTAATGGCAGGGAGCCACAATGAGCAGTTCTTC. The chain combines TRBV11-3 with TRBJ2-1, with D perhaps given as TRBD1 or TRBD2 (5 bases each). The V gene's germline CDR1 is SGHNT and CDR2 YENEEA. The CDR3 has 15 amino acids. The V end was cut by 2 bases, the J end by 5 bases, with 13 bases between.

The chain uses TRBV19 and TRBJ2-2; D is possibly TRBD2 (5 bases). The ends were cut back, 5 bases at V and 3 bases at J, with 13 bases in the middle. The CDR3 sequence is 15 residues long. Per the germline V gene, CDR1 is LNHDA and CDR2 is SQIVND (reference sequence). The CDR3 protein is CASSAETRDTGELFF. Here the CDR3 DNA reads TGTGCCAGTAGTGCCGAAACTAGAGACACCGGGGAGCTGTTTTTT.

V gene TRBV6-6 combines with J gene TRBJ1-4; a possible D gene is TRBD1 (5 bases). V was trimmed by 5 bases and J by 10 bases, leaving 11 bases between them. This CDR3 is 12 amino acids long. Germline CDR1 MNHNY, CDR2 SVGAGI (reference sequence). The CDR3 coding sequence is TGTGCCAGCAGTCCCCCGGGGCCAAAACTGTTTTTT. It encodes CASSPPGPKLFF.

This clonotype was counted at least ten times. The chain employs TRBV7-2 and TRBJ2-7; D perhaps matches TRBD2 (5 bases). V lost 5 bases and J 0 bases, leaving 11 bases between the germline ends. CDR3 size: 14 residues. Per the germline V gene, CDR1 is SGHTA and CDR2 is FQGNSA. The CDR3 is CASSARASSYEQYF. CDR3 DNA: TGTGCCAGCAGCGCGAGGGCGAGCTCCTACGAGCAGTACTTC.

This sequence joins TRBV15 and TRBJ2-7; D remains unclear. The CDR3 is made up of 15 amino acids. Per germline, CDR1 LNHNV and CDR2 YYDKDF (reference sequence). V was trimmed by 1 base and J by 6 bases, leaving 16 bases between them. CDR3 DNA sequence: TGTGCCACCAGCAGAGTAGGGTTGGGGTTGGGCGAGCAGTACTTC. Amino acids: CATSRVGLGLGEQYF.

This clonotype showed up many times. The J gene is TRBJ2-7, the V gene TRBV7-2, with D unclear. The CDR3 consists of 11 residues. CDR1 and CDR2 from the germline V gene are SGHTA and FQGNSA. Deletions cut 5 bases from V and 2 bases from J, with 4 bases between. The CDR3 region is CASSAAYEQYF. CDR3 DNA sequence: TGTGCCAGCAGCGCCGCCTACGAGCAGTACTTC.

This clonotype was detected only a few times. The CDR3 sequence: CASRTEGTKTQYF. The CDR3 DNA sequence: TGCGCCAGCAGAACAGAGGGGACGAAGACCCAGTACTTC. This sequence joins TRBV5-1 and TRBJ2-5; D is possibly TRBD1 or TRBD2 (5 bases each). This CDR3 comprises 13 residues. V lost 5 bases to trimming and J lost 6 bases, with 14 bases between them. Germline loops: CDR1 SGHRS, CDR2 YFSETQ.

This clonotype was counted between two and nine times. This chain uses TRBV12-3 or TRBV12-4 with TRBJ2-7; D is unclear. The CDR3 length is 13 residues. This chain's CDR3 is CATGTSSSYEQYF. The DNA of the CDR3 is TGTGCGACCGGAACGTCAAGCTCCTACGAGCAGTACTTC.

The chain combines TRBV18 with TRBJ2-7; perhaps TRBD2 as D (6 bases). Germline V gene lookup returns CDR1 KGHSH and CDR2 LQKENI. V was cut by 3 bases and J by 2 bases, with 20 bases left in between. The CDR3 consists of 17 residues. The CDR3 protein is CASSPPGRTIFPYEQYF. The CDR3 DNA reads TGTGCCAGCTCACCTCCCGGACGGACTATATTCCCCTACGAGCAGTACTTC.

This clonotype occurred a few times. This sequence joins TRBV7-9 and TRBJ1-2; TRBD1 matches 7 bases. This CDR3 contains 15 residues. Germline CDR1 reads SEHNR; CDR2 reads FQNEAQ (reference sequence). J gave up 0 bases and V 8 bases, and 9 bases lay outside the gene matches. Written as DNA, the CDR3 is TGTGCCAGCGGCGGCAGGGGGGGAGCTAACTATGGCTACACCTTC. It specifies CASGGRGGANYGYTF.